A selection of T cell receptor beta chains follows, all from one sample in a study of T cell repertoires in cytomegalovirus infection. No antigen has been assigned to these receptors. Using its own MiXCR run on the reads, TCRdb lists one record per CDR3 protein. Of some 110,000 distinct CDR3 sequences listed, 9.5% to 13% were seen once; the top ten hold around 33%. Sequences were obtained from PBMCs, sequenced either directly or after in vitro stimulation (not recorded which). The receptors stem from a human donor in good health (CMV status not recorded). Some clones in this sample may be carry-over from other donors' samples. CDR3s include the opening cysteine and the closing phenylalanine or tryptophan. Each record gives: clone size, D gene, J gene, V gene, CDR3 protein, CDR3 DNA. A D gene is named only where the DNA matches it firmly. Not all rows give a size; the values are once, few, many and, for expanded clones, a class.

many | - | TRBJ2-7 | TRBV7-2 | CASSLWNSYEQYF | TGTGCCAGCAGCTTATGGAACTCCTACGAGCAGTACTTC
many | - | TRBJ1-1 | TRBV5-1 | CASSVSGTSNTEAFF | TGCGCCAGCAGCGTATCCGGGACTTCGAACACTGAAGCTTTCTTT
- | TRBD2 | TRBJ2-1 | TRBV28 | CASSRAGVGEQFF | TGTGCCAGCAGTAGAGCGGGAGTGGGTGAGCAGTTCTTC
many | TRBD2 | TRBJ2-1 | TRBV4-1 | CASRGQLAGGYNEQFF | TGCGCCAGCAGGGGGCAACTAGCGGGAGGATACAATGAGCAGTTCTTC
many | TRBD1 | TRBJ1-1 | TRBV6-8 | CASSYGGTANTEAFF | TGTGCCAGCAGTTACGGAGGGACAGCAAACACTGAAGCTTTCTTT
few | - | TRBJ1-3 | TRBV7-9 | CASNPSTDKGNTIYF | TGTGCCAGCAACCCCTCGACCGACAAAGGAAACACCATATATTTT
many | - | TRBJ1-1 | TRBV4-1 | CASSQVGGGRTEAFF | TGCGCCAGCAGCCAAGTGGGGGGCGGGAGGACTGAAGCTTTCTTT
few | TRBD1 | TRBJ1-5 | TRBV12-3/TRBV12-4 | CASSLPTGQGIQPQHF | TGTGCCAGCAGTTTGCCCACGGGACAGGGTATTCAGCCCCAGCATTTT
- | TRBD2 | TRBJ2-2 | TRBV14 | CASSHDTAGVSPGELFF | TGTGCCAGCAGCCATGACACAGCGGGAGTTTCCCCCGGGGAGCTGTTTTTT
few | - | TRBJ2-5 | TRBV28 | CASSSGYARAQETQYF | TGTGCCAGCAGTTCGGGATACGCCCGAGCTCAAGAGACCCAGTACTTC
many | - | TRBJ2-3 | TRBV24-1 | CATSTKYPELAQGADTQYF | TGTGCCACCAGCACCAAGTACCCCGAACTCGCTCAAGGCGCAGATACGCAGTATTTT
few | - | TRBJ1-5 | TRBV4-2 | CASSQDVLGDQPQHF | TGTGCCAGCAGCCAAGATGTACTGGGGGATCAGCCCCAGCATTTT
many | - | TRBJ1-1 | TRBV12-3/TRBV12-4 | CASSLPTSPKAEAFF | TGTGCCAGCAGTTTACCGACCTCCCCGAAGGCTGAAGCTTTCTTT
few | - | TRBJ1-5 | TRBV6-5 | CASSYSQGNQPQHF | TGTGCCAGCAGTTACTCACAGGGAAATCAGCCCCAGCATTTT
- | TRBD1 | TRBJ1-2 | TRBV18 | CASSPPGSGGENYGYTF | TGTGCCAGCTCACCACCGGGCTCAGGGGGCGAAAACTATGGCTACACCTTC
many | TRBD2 | TRBJ2-1 | TRBV6-2/TRBV6-3 | CASRVTGLSSYNEQFF | TGTGCCAGCAGAGTGACGGGACTAAGCTCCTACAATGAGCAGTTCTTC
once | TRBD2 | TRBJ2-1 | TRBV27 | CASSPSGTSGRWEQFF | TGTGCCAGCAGTCCGTCCGGGACTAGCGGGAGATGGGAGCAGTTCTTC
- | TRBD2 | TRBJ2-1 | TRBV6-2/TRBV6-3 | CASSYAASGSYNEQFF | TGTGCCAGCAGTTACGCGGCCAGCGGGAGCTACAATGAGCAGTTCTTC
many | TRBD1 | TRBJ1-2 | TRBV5-6 | CASSRRTGPYGYTF | TGTGCCAGCAGCCGACGGACAGGACCCTATGGCTACACCTTC
many | - | TRBJ1-6 | TRBV7-9 | CASSSPLESSPLHF | TGTGCCAGCAGCTCCCCCCTAGAGAGTTCACCCCTCCACTTT
many | - | TRBJ2-3 | TRBV5-4 | CASSWTDSTDTQYF | TGTGCCAGCAGCTGGACCGATAGCACAGATACGCAGTATTTT
many | - | TRBJ1-2 | TRBV11-2 | CASSNTKGGSANYGYTF | TGTGCCAGCAGCAATACTAAGGGGGGCAGCGCTAACTATGGCTACACCTTC
many | TRBD1 | TRBJ1-3 | TRBV10-3 | CAISETGQGYSGNTIYF | TGTGCCATCAGTGAGACCGGACAGGGATACTCTGGAAACACCATATATTTT
- | TRBD2 | TRBJ2-3 | TRBV24-1 | CATSPGTSGSTDTQYF | TGTGCCACCAGTCCCGGGACTAGCGGGAGCACAGATACGCAGTATTTT
few | TRBD1 | TRBJ1-5 | TRBV18 | CASSNTGGNQPQHF | TGTGCCAGCTCAAATACAGGGGGCAATCAGCCCCAGCATTTT
many | - | TRBJ2-1 | TRBV4-3 | CASSQDFEGYNEQFF | TGCGCCAGCAGCCAAGATTTTGAAGGGTACAATGAGCAGTTCTTC
few | - | TRBJ1-5 | TRBV12-3/TRBV12-4 | CASREGRRSNQPQHF | TGTGCCAGCAGAGAGGGGCGAAGGAGCAATCAGCCCCAGCATTTT
few | - | TRBJ1-2 | TRBV12-3/TRBV12-4 | CASSLLVGNHGYTF | TGTGCCAGCAGTTTATTAGTAGGAAACCATGGCTACACCTTC
few | - | TRBJ2-3 | TRBV6-6 | CASSYVGSTDTQYF | TGTGCCAGCAGTTACGTGGGGAGCACAGATACGCAGTATTTT
few | - | TRBJ1-2 | TRBV19 | CARRRDYYGYTF | TGTGCCAGGCGGAGGGACTACTATGGCTACACCTTC
few | - | TRBJ1-2 | TRBV14 | CASSQEDFYGYTF | TGTGCCAGCAGCCAAGAAGACTTCTATGGCTACACCTTC
few | TRBD1 | TRBJ2-1 | TRBV15 | CATSPDRGQNEQFF | TGTGCCACCAGCCCGGACAGGGGTCAGAATGAGCAGTTCTTC
- | TRBD1 | TRBJ2-5 | TRBV6-1 | CASRGQGDPQWTQYF | TGTGCCAGCAGGGGACAGGGGGACCCACAATGGACCCAGTACTTC
- | TRBD2 | TRBJ2-5 | TRBV27 | CASSLSASGSETQYF | TGTGCCAGCAGTTTATCGGCTAGCGGGAGCGAGACCCAGTACTTC
few | TRBD2 | TRBJ2-1 | TRBV11-2 | CASSPDGGLAYHEQFF | TGTGCCAGCAGCCCAGACGGGGGACTAGCGTACCATGAGCAGTTCTTC
- | - | TRBJ2-7 | TRBV29-1 | CSAVVTNYEQYF | TGCAGCGCGGTAGTCACTAACTACGAGCAGTACTTC
many | - | TRBJ2-3 | TRBV7-2 | CASGGRYTDTQYF | TGTGCCAGCGGAGGCAGATACACAGATACGCAGTATTTT
many | - | TRBJ1-3 | TRBV7-2 | CASSLVTGAGNTIYF | TGTGCCAGCAGCTTAGTGACAGGAGCTGGAAACACCATATATTTT
many | - | TRBJ1-1 | TRBV7-6 | CASSSGGGGTEAFF | TGTGCCAGCAGCTCAGGAGGGGGGGGGACTGAAGCTTTCTTT
few | TRBD2 | TRBJ2-3 | TRBV5-1 | CASSLAGLAGGFKSDTQYF | TGCGCCAGCAGCTTGGCGGGACTAGCGGGAGGGTTCAAGTCAGATACGCAGTATTTT
few | - | TRBJ2-1 | TRBV20-1 | CSANGRIYNEQFF | TGCAGTGCAAACGGACGGATTTACAATGAGCAGTTCTTC
many | - | TRBJ2-1 | TRBV27 | CASSYFNTLAFPYNEQFF | TGTGCCAGCAGTTATTTCAACACCCTAGCATTCCCCTACAATGAGCAGTTCTTC
many | TRBD2 | TRBJ2-1 | TRBV28 | CASSPGLADTYNEQFF | TGTGCCAGCAGTCCCGGACTAGCGGACACCTACAATGAGCAGTTCTTC
- | TRBD1 | TRBJ1-1 | TRBV27 | CASSLRGTGNTEAFF | TGTGCCAGCAGTCTCCGAGGGACAGGGAACACTGAAGCTTTCTTT
few | - | TRBJ1-1 | TRBV5-1 | CASSLAGRGTEAFF | TGCGCCAGCAGCTTGGCAGGCAGGGGCACTGAAGCTTTCTTT
many | TRBD2 | TRBJ2-5 | TRBV7-2 | CASSPPGGGVGTQYF | TGTGCCAGCAGCCCACCCGGGGGAGGGGTGGGGACCCAGTACTTC
- | - | TRBJ2-1 | TRBV4-1 | CASSLQTEKFF | TGCGCCAGCAGCCTCCAGACGGAGAAGTTCTTC
many | - | TRBJ2-5 | TRBV7-9 | CASSLWAIQETQYF | TGTGCCAGCAGCTTATGGGCGATCCAAGAGACCCAGTACTTC
many | TRBD1 | TRBJ2-5 | TRBV25-1 | CASSEPGGPQETQYF | TGTGCCAGCAGTGAGCCAGGGGGTCCCCAAGAGACCCAGTACTTC